Presented here are 2 T cell receptor beta chains from one specimen sequenced in a study of T-cell memory formation after mild COVID-19. MiXCR, applied by TCRdb to the 5' RACE reads, yields one record per CDR3 protein. The table lists approximately 490,000 distinct CDR3 sequences, roughly 21% of them singletons. Sequencing was performed on PBMCs or a T cell subset sorted from them (not recorded which). These receptors came from an adult woman who had mild COVID-19 (a few samples of this study predate the infection). Cell type and time point are not known.

The chain combines TRBV12-3 or TRBV12-4 with TRBJ2-7; 8 positions agree with TRBD1. The CDR3 has 14 amino acids. The J segment lost 3 bases and the V segment lost 6 bases, leaving 7 bases of the junction unmatched. The CDR3 loop reads CASRLTGTGYEQYF. CDR3 bases: TGTGCCAGCAGACTTACCGGGACAGGCTACGAGCAGTACTTC.

This clonotype was counted only a few times. V gene TRBV5-6 combines with J gene TRBJ2-1; D unclear. This CDR3 spans 18 amino acids. Looked up from germline, CDR1 is SGHDT and CDR2 is YYEEEE. With 0 bases removed from V and 4 bases from J, the gap between germline ends came to 20 bases. In DNA form, the CDR3 reads TGTGCCAGCAGCTTGGCCGCCGCTTACCGAAACTGGTACAATGAGCAGTTCTTC. Translated: CASSLAAAYRNWYNEQFF.